A selection of T cell receptor beta chains follows, all from one sample in a study of shared clonotypes between healthy human individuals. Sequenced by immunoSEQ multiplex PCR; TCRdb stores in-frame clones only, minus some. In the table there are roughly 2.1 million clones, more than 85% of which are singletons. The sample was naive CD8+ T cells from PBMCs. Source of these receptors: a man in his late teens or twenties in good health. Some clones in this sample may be carry-over from other donors' samples. CDR3s include the opening cysteine and the closing phenylalanine or tryptophan. Each record gives: V gene, CDR3 length, D gene, clone size, J gene, CDR3 protein, CDR3 DNA. The D gene is left open where the match is weak. Expanded clones get a size class; other rows say once, few or many, or leave the size out.

TRBV28	16	TRBD2	-	TRBJ2-3	CASSLGTGGSTDTQYF	TGTGCCAGCAGTTTAGGGACCGGGGGGAGCACAGATACGCAGTATTTT
TRBV27	15	-	-	TRBJ1-3	CASSSDGTSGNTIYF	TGTGCCAGCAGTTCCGACGGGACAAGTGGAAACACCATATATTTT
TRBV6-1	16	-	once	TRBJ2-3	CASSEFVGSSLYTQYF	TGTGCCAGCAGTGAATTCGTTGGCAGTTCTCTGTATACGCAGTATTTT
TRBV9	15	TRBD1	-	TRBJ2-3	CASSFRQGASDTQYF	TGTGCCAGCAGCTTTAGACAGGGGGCGTCAGATACGCAGTATTTT
TRBV29-1	14	-	-	TRBJ1-2	CSVVWPQNNYGYTF	TGCAGCGTTGTGTGGCCGCAGAATAACTATGGCTACACCTTC
TRBV6-1	14	-	-	TRBJ2-7	CASSEAGRSYEQYF	TGTGCCAGCAGTGAAGCAGGCAGAAGCTACGAGCAGTACTTC
TRBV13	15	-	-	TRBJ1-1	CASSLSPTANTEAFF	TGTGCCAGCAGCTTAAGCCCGACAGCGAACACTGAAGCTTTCTTT
TRBV6-5	13	-	-	TRBJ2-1	CASSYGVGGEQFF	TGTGCCAGCAGTTATGGGGTCGGGGGTGAGCAGTTCTTC
TRBV7-9	14	TRBD1	-	TRBJ1-1	CASSFTQGASEAFF	TGTGCCAGCAGCTTTACACAGGGGGCGTCGGAAGCTTTCTTT
TRBV28	14	-	once	TRBJ2-7	CASSPRDNSYEQYF	TGTGCCAGCAGTCCCCGGGACAACTCCTACGAGCAGTACTTC
TRBV6-6	15	TRBD1	-	TRBJ1-1	CASSYSDRPDTEAFF	TGTGCCAGCAGTTACTCGGACAGGCCGGACACTGAAGCTTTCTTT
TRBV27	16	TRBD2	-	TRBJ2-1	CASTPQRREGYNEQFF	TGTGCCAGCACCCCACAGAGGCGGGAGGGGTACAATGAGCAGTTCTTC
TRBV5-6	13	-	-	TRBJ2-7	CASSFADSYEQYF	TGTGCCAGCAGCTTCGCGGACTCGTACGAGCAGTACTTC
TRBV29-1	12	-	few	TRBJ2-1	CSVRLSPNEQFF	TGCAGCGTCCGACTTAGCCCCAATGAGCAGTTCTTC
TRBV9	16	-	-	TRBJ1-4	CASSPRRDLGDEKLFF	TGTGCCAGCAGCCCTCGCCGGGACCTCGGGGATGAAAAACTGTTTTTT
TRBV28	15	-	-	TRBJ1-5	CASSVQKYSNQPQHF	TGTGCCAGCAGTGTACAGAAATATAGCAATCAGCCCCAGCATTTT
TRBV6-5	14	-	-	TRBJ2-2	CASSPRWGTGELFF	TGTGCCAGCAGTCCCCGCTGGGGGACCGGGGAGCTGTTTTTT